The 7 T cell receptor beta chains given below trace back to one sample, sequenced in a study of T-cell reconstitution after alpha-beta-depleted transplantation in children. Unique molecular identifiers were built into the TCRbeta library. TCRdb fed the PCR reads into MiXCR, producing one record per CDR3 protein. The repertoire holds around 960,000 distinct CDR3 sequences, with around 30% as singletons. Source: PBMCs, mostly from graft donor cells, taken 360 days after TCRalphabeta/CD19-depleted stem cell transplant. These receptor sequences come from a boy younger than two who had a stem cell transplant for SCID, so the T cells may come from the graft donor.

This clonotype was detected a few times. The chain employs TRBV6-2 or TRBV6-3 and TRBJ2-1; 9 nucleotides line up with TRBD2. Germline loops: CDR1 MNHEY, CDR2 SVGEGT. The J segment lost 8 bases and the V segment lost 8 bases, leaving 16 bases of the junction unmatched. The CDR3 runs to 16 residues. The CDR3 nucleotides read TGTGCCAGCTTGAGGCGGGGGGGACCCCCAATCGATGAGCAGTTCTTC. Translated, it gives CASLRRGGPPIDEQFF.

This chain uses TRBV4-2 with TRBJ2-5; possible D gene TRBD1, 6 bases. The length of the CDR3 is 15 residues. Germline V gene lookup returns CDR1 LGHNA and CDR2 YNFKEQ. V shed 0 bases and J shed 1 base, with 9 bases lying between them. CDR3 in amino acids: CASSQEGGAQETQYF. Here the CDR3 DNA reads TGTGCCAGCAGCCAAGAAGGGGGAGCCCAAGAGACCCAGTACTTC.

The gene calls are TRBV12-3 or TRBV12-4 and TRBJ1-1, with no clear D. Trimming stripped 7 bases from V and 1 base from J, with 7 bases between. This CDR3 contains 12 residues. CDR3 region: CASTPGNTEAFF. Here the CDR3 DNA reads TGTGCCAGCACCCCTGGGAACACTGAAGCTTTCTTT.

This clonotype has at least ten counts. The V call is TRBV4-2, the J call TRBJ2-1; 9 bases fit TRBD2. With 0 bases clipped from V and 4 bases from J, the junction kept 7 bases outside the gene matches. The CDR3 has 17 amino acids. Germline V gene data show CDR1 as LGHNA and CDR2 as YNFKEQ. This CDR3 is CASSQDSASGGYNEQFF. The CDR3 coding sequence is TGTGCCAGCAGCCAAGATAGCGCCAGCGGGGGGTACAATGAGCAGTTCTTC.

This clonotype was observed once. As DNA, the CDR3 is TGTGCCAGCAGCTTAAGACTAGCGGCAGATACGCAGTATTTT. Translated, it gives CASSLRLAADTQYF. The chain has TRBV7-2 and TRBJ2-3; 9 nucleotides line up with TRBD2. CDR1 is SGHTA and CDR2 is FQGNSA in the germline V gene. With 2 bases clipped from V and 4 bases from J, the junction kept 1 base outside the gene matches. This CDR3 comprises 14 residues.

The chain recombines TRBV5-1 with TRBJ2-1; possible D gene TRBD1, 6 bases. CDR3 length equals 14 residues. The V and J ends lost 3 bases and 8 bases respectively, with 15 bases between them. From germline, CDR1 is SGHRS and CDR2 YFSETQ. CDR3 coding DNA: TGCGCCAGCAGCTCCTACCGACAGGCGGATGAGCAGTTCTTC. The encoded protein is CASSSYRQADEQFF.

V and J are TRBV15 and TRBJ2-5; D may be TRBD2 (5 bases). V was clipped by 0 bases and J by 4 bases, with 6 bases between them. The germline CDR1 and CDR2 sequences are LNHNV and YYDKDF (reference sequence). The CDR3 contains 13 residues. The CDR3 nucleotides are TGTGCCACCAGCAGAGACGGGGTAGAGACCCAGTACTTC. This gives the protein CATSRDGVETQYF. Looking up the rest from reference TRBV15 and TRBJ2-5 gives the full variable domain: DAMVIQNPRYQVTQFGKPVTLSCSQTLNHNVMYWYQQKSSQAPKLLFHYYDKDFNNEADTPDNFQSRRPNTSFCFLDIRSPGLGDTAMYLCATSRDGVETQYFGPGTRLLVL.